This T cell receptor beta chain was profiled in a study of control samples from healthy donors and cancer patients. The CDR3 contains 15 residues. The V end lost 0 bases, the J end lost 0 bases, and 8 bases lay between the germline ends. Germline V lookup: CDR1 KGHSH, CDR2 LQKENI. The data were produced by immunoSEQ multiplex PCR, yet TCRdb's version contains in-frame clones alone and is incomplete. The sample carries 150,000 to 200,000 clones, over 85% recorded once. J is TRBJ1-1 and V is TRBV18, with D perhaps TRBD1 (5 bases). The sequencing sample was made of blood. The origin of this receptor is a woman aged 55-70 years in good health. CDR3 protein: CASSPPGLMNTEAFF. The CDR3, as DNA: TGTGCCAGCTCACCACCGGGGCTTATGAACACTGAAGCTTTCTTT.